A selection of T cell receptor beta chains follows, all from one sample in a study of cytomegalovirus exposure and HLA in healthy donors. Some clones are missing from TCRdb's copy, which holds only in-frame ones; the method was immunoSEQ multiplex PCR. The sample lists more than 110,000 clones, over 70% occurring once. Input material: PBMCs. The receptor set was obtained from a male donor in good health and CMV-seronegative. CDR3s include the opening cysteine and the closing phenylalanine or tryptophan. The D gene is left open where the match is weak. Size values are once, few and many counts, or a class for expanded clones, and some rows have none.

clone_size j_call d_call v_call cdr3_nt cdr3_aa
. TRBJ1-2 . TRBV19 TGTGCCAGTAGTATCAGTGCTTTAACCCATTATGGCTACACCTTC CASSISALTHYGYTF
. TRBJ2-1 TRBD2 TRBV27 TGTGCCACCTCGCTGACTAGCGGGGGGGCGGGTGAGCAGTTCTTC CATSLTSGGAGEQFF
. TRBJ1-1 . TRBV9 TGTGCCAGCAGCGTCACAGGGTCAAACACTGAAGCTTTCTTT CASSVTGSNTEAFF
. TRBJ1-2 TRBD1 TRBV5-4 TGTGCCAGCAGTCCACAGGGGGATGGCTACACCTTC CASSPQGDGYTF
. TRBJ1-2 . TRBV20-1 TGCAGTGCTAGTCTAGTAGGCTACACCTTC CSASLVGYTF
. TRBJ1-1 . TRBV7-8 TGTGCCAGCAGCTTAGGAACAGGGAGGGACACTGAAGCTTTCTTT CASSLGTGRDTEAFF
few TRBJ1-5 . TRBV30 TGTGCCTGGAGTGTTGGAGGGGCCGCGGCTCAGCCCCAGCATTTT CAWSVGGAAAQPQHF
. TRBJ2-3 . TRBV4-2 TGTGCCAGCAGCCAGGCAGGAACAGATACGCAGTATTTT CASSQAGTDTQYF
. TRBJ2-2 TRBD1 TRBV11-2 TGTGCCAGCAGCTTGGGACAGGGTAACACCGGGGAGCTGTTTTTT CASSLGQGNTGELFF
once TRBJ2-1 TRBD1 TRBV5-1 TGCGCCAGCAGCTTAAGTGCCGGGACAGGGGGCATAGGTGAGCAGTTCTTC CASSLSAGTGGIGEQFF
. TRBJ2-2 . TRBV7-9 TGTGCCAGCAGGGGCAGGGAAACCGGGGAGCTGTTTTTT CASRGRETGELFF
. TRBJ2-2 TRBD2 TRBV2 TGTGCCAGCAGAGGACTAGCGGGGGGACTGAACACCGGGGAGCTGTTTTTT CASRGLAGGLNTGELFF
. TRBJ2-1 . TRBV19 TGTGCCAGTAGTATAGAATTGGCGGGGCACCACAATGAGCAGTTCTTC CASSIELAGHHNEQFF
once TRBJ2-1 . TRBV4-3 TGCGCCAGCAGCCAAGAACCCAGGGAAAATGAGCAGTTCTTC CASSQEPRENEQFF
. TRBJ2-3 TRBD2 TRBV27 TGTGCCAGCAGTCCGACTAGCGGGGGGGCCGAAGATACGCAGTATTTT CASSPTSGGAEDTQYF
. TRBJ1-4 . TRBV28 TGTGCCAGCAGTGGCGCAGGGGTTAATGAAAAACTGTTTTTT CASSGAGVNEKLFF
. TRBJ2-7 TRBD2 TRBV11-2 TGTGCCAGCAGCTTGGCGGGGGGGAACGAGCAGTACTTC CASSLAGGNEQYF
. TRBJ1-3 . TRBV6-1 TGTGCCAGCAGTGAATCAGTCCCTGGAAACACCATATATTTT CASSESVPGNTIYF
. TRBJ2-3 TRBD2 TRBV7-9 TGTGCCAGCAGCTTGGCTAGCGGGGGGACAGATACGCAGTATTTT CASSLASGGTDTQYF
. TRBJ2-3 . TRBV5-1 TGCGCCAGCAGCTGGGGCAGTCGCACAGATACGCAGTATTTT CASSWGSRTDTQYF
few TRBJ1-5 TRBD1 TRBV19 TGTGCCAGTACCCCGGGACAGAGCAATCAGCCCCAGCATTTT CASTPGQSNQPQHF
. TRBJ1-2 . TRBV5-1 TGCGCCAGCGCCGTGGGGGGGGAAGGCTATGGCTACACCTTC CASAVGGEGYGYTF
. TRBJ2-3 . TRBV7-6 TGTGCCAGCAGCACCAGGGGGGCAGATACGCAGTATTTT CASSTRGADTQYF
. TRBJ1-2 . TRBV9 TGTGCCAGCAGCACCGACCCCGCAGCGGGCTATGGCTACACCTTC CASSTDPAAGYGYTF
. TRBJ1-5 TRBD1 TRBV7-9 TGTGCCAGCAGCCCCGGGGGACAGGCCAATCAGCCCCAGCATTTT CASSPGGQANQPQHF
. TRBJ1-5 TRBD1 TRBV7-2 TGTGCCAGCAGCTTAGAGACAGGGAGCAATCAGCCCCAGCATTTT CASSLETGSNQPQHF
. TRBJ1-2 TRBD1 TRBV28 TGTGCCATCACCGGGACAGGCTCCTCTAACTATGGCTACACCTTC CAITGTGSSNYGYTF
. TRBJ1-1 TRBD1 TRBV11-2 TGTGCCAGCAGCCCCCGGGACAGTGAAGCTTTCTTT CASSPRDSEAFF
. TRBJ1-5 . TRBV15 TGTGCCACCAGCAGAGATAATGGGGGCGAGGAGCCCCAGCATTTT CATSRDNGGEEPQHF
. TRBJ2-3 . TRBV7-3 TGTGCCAGCAGCTTTGGGCGTTCGGACACAGATACGCAGTATTTT CASSFGRSDTDTQYF
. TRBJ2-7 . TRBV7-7 TGTGCCAGCAGCTTAGAACTGTCCTACGAGCAGTACTTC CASSLELSYEQYF
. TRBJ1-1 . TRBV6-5 TGTGCCAGCAGTTACTCGAGATACGCGGCAAACACTGAAGCTTTCTTT CASSYSRYAANTEAFF
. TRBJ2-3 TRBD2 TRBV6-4 TGTGCCAACCTAGCGGGGAGCACAGATACGCAGTATTTT CANLAGSTDTQYF
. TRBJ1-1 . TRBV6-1 TGTGCCAGCAGTGAAGGAACAGGAAGATCTAAAGCTTTCTTT CASSEGTGRSKAFF
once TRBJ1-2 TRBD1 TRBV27 TGTGCCAGCAGTGGACAGGGAGTCTATGGCTACACCTTC CASSGQGVYGYTF
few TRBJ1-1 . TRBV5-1 TGCGCCAGCAGCTTGGGAGCAGGGGTACACACTGAAGCTTTCTTT CASSLGAGVHTEAFF
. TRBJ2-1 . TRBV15 TGTGCCACCAGACCGGACTCCTCGTCAAGTGAGCAGTTCTTC CATRPDSSSSEQFF
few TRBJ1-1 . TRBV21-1 TGTGCCAGCAGCTCTAGGGGGGGGACTGAAGCTTTCTTT CASSSRGGTEAFF
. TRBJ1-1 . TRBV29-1 TGCAGCGTTGAACCTAAGGGCGGGACGAACACTGAAGCTTTCTTT CSVEPKGGTNTEAFF
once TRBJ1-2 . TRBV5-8 TGTGCCAGCAGCTTCACAGTGGCCCCCTATGGCTACACCTTC CASSFTVAPYGYTF
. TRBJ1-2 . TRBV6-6 TGTGCCAGCAGTTATGACCGAGGGGGCTACACCTTC CASSYDRGGYTF
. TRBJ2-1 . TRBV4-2 TGTGCCAGCAGCCAAGATCTGCTGGGGCCCACCGGTGAGCAGTTCTTC CASSQDLLGPTGEQFF
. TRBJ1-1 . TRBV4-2 TGTGCCAGCAGCCAGACTCCCGGGGGCACTGAAGCTTTCTTT CASSQTPGGTEAFF
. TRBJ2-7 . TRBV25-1 TGTGCCACCACGAACCGGGAATCCTCCTACGAGCAGTACTTC CATTNRESSYEQYF
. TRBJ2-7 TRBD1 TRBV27 TGTGCCAGCAGTCGATCGACAGGGGAAGGCGAGCAGTACTTC CASSRSTGEGEQYF
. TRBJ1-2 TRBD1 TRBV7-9 TGTGTCAGCAGCCCTGGGCCGGGACAGGGGACGGGGGGTTATGGCTACACCTTC CVSSPGPGQGTGGYGYTF
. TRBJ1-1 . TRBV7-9 TGTGCCAGCAACCGGCAGGTACGTGGCGCTGAAGCTTTCTTT CASNRQVRGAEAFF
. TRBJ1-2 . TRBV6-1 TGTGCCAGCAGTCTCGGACAGTCCTATGGCTACACCTTC CASSLGQSYGYTF
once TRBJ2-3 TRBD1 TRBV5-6 TGTGCCAGCAGCTTAACGACAGGGTATGCGCAGTATTTT CASSLTTGYAQYF
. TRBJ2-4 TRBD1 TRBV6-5 TGTGCCAGCAGTTACTCTAGGGGGCTAGCCAAAAACAGTCAGTACTTC CASSYSRGLAKNSQYF
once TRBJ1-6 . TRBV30 TGTGCCTGGAGCAACACTGGGTCGGGTTCACCCCTCCACTTT CAWSNTGSGSPLHF
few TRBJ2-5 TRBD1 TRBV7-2 TGTGCCAGCAGCCTTACAACCCCCGGGACAGGGGGAGAGACCCAGTACTTC CASSLTTPGTGGETQYF
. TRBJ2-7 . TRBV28 TGTGCCAGCAGTTTCCGGGACAACAACTACGAGCAGTACTTC CASSFRDNNYEQYF
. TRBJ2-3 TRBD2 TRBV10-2 TGCGCCAGCAGACGGAGCGGGGGAACAGATACGCAGTATTTT CASRRSGGTDTQYF
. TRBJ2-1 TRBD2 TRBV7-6 TGTGCCAGCAGCCACCTCGGGACTAGCAATGAGCAGTTCTTC CASSHLGTSNEQFF
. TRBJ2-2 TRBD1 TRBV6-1 TGTGCCACCAAGGTGGACAGGTCAAACACCGGGGAGCTGTTTTTT CATKVDRSNTGELFF
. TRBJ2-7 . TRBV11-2 TGTGCCAGCAGCTCAGACATATGGGGGGGCGGCGGGTTCTACGAGCAGTACTTC CASSSDIWGGGGFYEQYF